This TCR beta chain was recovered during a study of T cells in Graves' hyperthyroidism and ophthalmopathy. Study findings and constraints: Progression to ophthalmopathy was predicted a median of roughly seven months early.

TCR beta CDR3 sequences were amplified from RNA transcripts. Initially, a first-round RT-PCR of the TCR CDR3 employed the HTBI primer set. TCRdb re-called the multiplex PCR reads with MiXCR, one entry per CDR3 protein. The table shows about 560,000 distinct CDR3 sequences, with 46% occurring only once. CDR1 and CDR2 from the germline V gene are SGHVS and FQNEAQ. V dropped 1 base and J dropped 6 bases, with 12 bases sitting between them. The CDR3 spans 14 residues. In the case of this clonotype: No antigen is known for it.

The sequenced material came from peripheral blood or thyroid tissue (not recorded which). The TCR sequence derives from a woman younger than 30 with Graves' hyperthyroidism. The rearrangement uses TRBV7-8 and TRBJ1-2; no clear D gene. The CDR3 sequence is CASSLGRKSNGYTF. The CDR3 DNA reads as TGTGCCAGCAGCTTAGGGAGGAAAAGTAATGGCTACACCTTC.